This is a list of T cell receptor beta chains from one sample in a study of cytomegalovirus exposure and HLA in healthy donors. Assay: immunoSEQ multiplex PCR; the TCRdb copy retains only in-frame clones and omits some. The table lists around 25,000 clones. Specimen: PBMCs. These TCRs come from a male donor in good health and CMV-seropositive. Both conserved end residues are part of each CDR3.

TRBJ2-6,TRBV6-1,CASVTGLSGANVLTF
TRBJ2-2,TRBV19,CASSITSSTGELFF
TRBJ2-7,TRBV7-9,CASSLSAGFAEQYF
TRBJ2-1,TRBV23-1,CASARKEYGPSNEQFF
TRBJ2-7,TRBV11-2,CASSLGGAQYF
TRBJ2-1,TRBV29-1,CSVELGHPGEGNSYNEQFF
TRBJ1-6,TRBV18,CASSPRPPPATLHF
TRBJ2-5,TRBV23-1,CASSQPPRGTGGTQYF
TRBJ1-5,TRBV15,CATSRPGTGTRNQPQHF
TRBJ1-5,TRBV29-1,CSVGGGDQPQHF